This T cell receptor (beta chain) stems from a study of Tregs in tolerant kidney transplant recipients (dated by TCRdb to the late 2010s). For the wider study: TCRbeta sequencing was used in the study to identify donor-specific regulatory T cells before combined kidney and bone marrow transplantation, and the identified cells were then tracked after transplant.

For TCRbeta CDR3 sequencing, genomic DNA from the sorted cells was extracted using the QIAGEN DNeasy Blood and Tissue Kit. Through immunoSEQ, high-throughput TCRbeta CDR3 sequencing was done commercially, including PCR amplification with internal controls and bias correction. Processing in the source paper ran as follows. A unique productive TCRbeta sequence was defined by the CDR3 nucleotide sequence when primers matched, and otherwise by the CDR3 amino acid sequence together with the Vbeta and Jbeta genes. Sorting error was corrected by removing sequences shared between sorted populations at a frequency ratio of 2:1 or less, and the remaining shared sequences were assigned to the higher population. A sequence counted as donor-reactive if, in CFSE-low cells, the sequence had a frequency of at least 0.01% and was expanded at least 5-fold compared with unstimulated cells. Jensen-Shannon divergence, calculated on the top 100 TCRbeta sequences ranked by frequency, was used to quantify repertoire divergence. For samples with multiple sequencing runs, sorting error was corrected separately for each run before the runs were pooled. The clones in this table, taken by TCRdb from immuneACCESS, are in-frame only. Not every clone is retained; where verified, under half of the shortfall comes from an unresolved V gene, and the cause of the rest is unknown. That table gives V, J and clone size, and the DNA gave D and trimming. The data table for this sample lists several thousand clones. The ten biggest clones cover about 39% of the sample.

The transplants used related donors with nonmyeloablative bone marrow transplantation, and mixed chimerism in the human trials was transient. Unstimulated Tregs (CD4+CD25+CD127-), CD4+ non-Tregs (CD4+CD25-), CD4 and CD8 cells were FACS-sorted from thawed PBMCs. The patients were a handful of recipients of combined kidney and bone marrow transplants from the ITN036ST trial, and samples were available only for these trial subjects. Healthy control blood was processed by Ficoll density gradient to PBMCs and cryopreserved; patient PBMCs were collected before and after transplant. Broad study findings and their caveats: For some patients, the PCR primers changed as time went on, which meant samples from those patients could not be compared with one another at the nucleotide level. Although technical replication error seemed to be minimal, the question of biological reproducibility was not addressed directly. Expanding Tregs with activated donor B cells appeared to identify the most biologically relevant and donor-specific TCRbeta repertoire. In tolerant patients, the expansion of donor-specific Tregs was greater than global Treg expansion, suggesting that the expansion was antigen-driven rather than nonspecific. Because only a small number of patients were included, the study had limitations, and the results will need to be validated in larger populations as well as under other immunosuppression protocols.

V is clipped by 2 bases and J by 4 bases, and the sequence between their germline boundaries is 5 bases long. Taken from cysteine to phenylalanine, the CDR3 has 13 residues. The DNA shown is the part of the CDR3 that was read: 30 bases, in frame from base 1. From a lookup of the germline V gene, CDR1 and CDR2 are SGHDN and FVKESK. A word on this clone: Its binding antigen is unknown. The read gets to within 3 residues of the CDR3 end, and the germline J gene fills in the rest.

This receptor chain uses TRBV14 and TRBJ1-4, with the D gene too uncertain to name. The receptor's source is a human patient who received a combined kidney and bone marrow transplant. In transplant recipients, some T cells may be of donor rather than host origin. The sample in question was CD8+ T cells from blood (PBMCs), obtained 12 months after the transplant. The sequenced CDR3 bases are TGTGCCAGCAGCCAATATCGTAATGAAAAA. Protein translation: CASSQYRNEK. The entire CDR3 reads CASSQYRNEKLFF.